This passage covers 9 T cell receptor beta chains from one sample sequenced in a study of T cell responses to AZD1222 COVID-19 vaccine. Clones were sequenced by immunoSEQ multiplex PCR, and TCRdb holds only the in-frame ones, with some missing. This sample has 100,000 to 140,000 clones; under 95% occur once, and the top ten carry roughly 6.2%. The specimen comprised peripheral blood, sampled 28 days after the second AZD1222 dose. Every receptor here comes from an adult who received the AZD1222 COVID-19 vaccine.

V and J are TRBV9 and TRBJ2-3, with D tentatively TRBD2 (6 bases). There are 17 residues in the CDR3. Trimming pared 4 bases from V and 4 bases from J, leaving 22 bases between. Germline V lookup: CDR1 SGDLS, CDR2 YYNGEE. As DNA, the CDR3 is TGTGCCAGCAGCCCAAGGAGGGGCCAAGGGCGGGCAGATACGCAGTATTTT. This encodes CASSPRRGQGRADTQYF.

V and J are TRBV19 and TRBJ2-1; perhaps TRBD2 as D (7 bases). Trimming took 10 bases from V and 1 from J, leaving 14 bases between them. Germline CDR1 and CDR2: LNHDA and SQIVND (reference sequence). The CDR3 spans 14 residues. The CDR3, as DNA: TGTGCCACCAACGGGGGGCTTTCCTACAATGAGCAGTTCTTC. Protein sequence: CATNGGLSYNEQFF. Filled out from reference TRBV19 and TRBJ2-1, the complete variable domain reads DGGITQSPKYLFRKEGQNVTLSCEQNLNHDAMYWYRQDPGQGLRLIYYSQIVNDFQKGDIAEGYSVSREKKESFPLTVTSAQKNPTAFYLCATNGGLSYNEQFFGPGTRLTVL.

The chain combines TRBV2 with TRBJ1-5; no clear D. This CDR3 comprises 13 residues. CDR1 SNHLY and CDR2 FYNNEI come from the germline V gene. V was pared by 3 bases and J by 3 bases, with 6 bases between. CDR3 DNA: TGTGCCAGCAGTGATGATGCCAATCAGCCCCAGCATTTT. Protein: CASSDDANQPQHF.

The CDR3 loop is CASSSDRVVQYF. CDR3 sequence (DNA): TGTGCCAGTAGTAGTGACAGGGTTGTGCAGTACTTC. V is TRBV19 and J is TRBJ2-7, with 7 positions matching TRBD1. The CDR3 runs to 12 residues. V was pared by 4 bases and J by 9 bases, with 6 bases of the junction left unmatched. Germline V gives CDR1 LNHDA, CDR2 SQIVND (reference sequence).

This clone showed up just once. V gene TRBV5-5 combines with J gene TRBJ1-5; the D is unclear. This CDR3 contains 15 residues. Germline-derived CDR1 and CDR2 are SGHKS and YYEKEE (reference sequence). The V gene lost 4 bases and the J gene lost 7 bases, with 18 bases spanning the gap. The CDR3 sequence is CASSPSARGVQPQHF. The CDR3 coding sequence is TGTGCCAGCAGCCCCAGCGCCCGTGGGGTACAGCCCCAGCATTTT.

The DNA for the CDR3 is TGTGCCAGCAGCTTAGGCAGGGGGCGGGGTGGCTACACCTTC. It specifies CASSLGRGRGGYTF. This chain joins TRBV13 and TRBJ1-2, with 8 bases identical to TRBD1. CDR1 is PRHDT and CDR2 is FYEKMQ in the germline V gene (reference sequence). CDR3 length equals 14 residues. V lost 0 bases and J lost 7; bases outside the gene matches: 4.

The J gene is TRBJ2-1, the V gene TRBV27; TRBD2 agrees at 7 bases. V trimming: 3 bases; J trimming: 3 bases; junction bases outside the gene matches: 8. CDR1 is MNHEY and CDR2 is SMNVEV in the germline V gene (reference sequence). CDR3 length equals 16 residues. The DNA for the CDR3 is TGTGCCAGCAGTTTTGATAGGACTAGACTCTACAATGAGCAGTTCTTC. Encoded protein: CASSFDRTRLYNEQFF.

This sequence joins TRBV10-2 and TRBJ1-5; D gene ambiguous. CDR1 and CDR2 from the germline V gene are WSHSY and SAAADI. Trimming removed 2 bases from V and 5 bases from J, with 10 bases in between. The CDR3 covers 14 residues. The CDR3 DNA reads TGCGCCAGCAGTGAGAGGAGTTTGTATCAGCCCCAGCATTTT. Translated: CASSERSLYQPQHF.

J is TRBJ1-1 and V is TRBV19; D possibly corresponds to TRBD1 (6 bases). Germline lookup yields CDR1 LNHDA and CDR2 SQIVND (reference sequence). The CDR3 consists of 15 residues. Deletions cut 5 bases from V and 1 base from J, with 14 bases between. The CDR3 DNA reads TGTGCCAGTAGTCTCCAGGGACATGGGAACACTGAAGCTTTCTTT. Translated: CASSLQGHGNTEAFF.